Sequencing of this TCR beta chain was carried out in a study of control samples from healthy donors and cancer patients. The table came from immunoSEQ multiplex PCR; TCRdb's copy has only in-frame clones and leaves some out. Of about 160,000 clones in the sample, approximately 92% were seen once. This clonotype was sampled from a woman aged 55-75 years in good health. The specimen was blood.

CDR3 protein: CASSQGGPGTEAFF. The CDR3 DNA follows: TGCGCCAGCAGCCAAGGGGGTCCGGGCACTGAAGCTTTCTTT. V and J are TRBV4-3 and TRBJ1-1; no firm D call. CDR1 and CDR2 (germline): LGHNA, YSLEER. V was shortened by 1 base and J by 4 bases, with 10 bases between the two germline ends. The CDR3 totals 14 residues.